The next 20 T cell receptor beta chains were all read from a single sample in a study of blood T cell repertoires in COVID-19 (dated by TCRdb to about 2020). The library was generated by the immunoSEQ multiplex PCR assay. The table was pulled from immuneACCESS by TCRdb, which kept in-frame rearrangements only. Such tables lose some clones; where checked, under half of the loss comes from unresolved V genes, and the rest has no known cause. The sample profile shows over 150,000 clones; around 83% of them were found once. The ten largest clonotypes hold around 1.1% of the sample. Sequenced material: peripheral blood. These TCRs come from a man aged 40-49 years with acute or convalescent COVID-19.

This chain joins TRBV7-9 and TRBJ1-1; 8 bases line up with TRBD1. The CDR3 is 17 residues long. V lost 1 base to trimming and J lost 8 bases; unmatched junction nucleotides: 15. The V gene's germline CDR1 is SEHNR and CDR2 FQNEAQ (reference sequence). As DNA, the CDR3 is TGTGCCAGCAGCTTAGGGGTGGGGACAGGCTCGGGGCGAGAAGCTTTCTTT. Translating gives CASSLGVGTGSGREAFF.

This chain connects TRBV6-6 to TRBJ2-1, with no clear D. V was cut by 3 bases and J by 4 bases, with 13 bases left in between. Germline CDR1 reads MNHNY; CDR2 reads SVGAGI (reference sequence). The CDR3 covers 15 residues. The CDR3 sequence: CASSYQRQKYNEQFF. The CDR3 nucleotides read TGTGCCAGCAGTTATCAGCGCCAAAAATACAATGAGCAGTTCTTC.

Note on this clone: One junction end disagrees with the germline gene, perhaps due to a read error. The rearrangement links TRBV3-1 (or the pseudogene TRBV3-2) to TRBJ2-7, with 8 nucleotides matching TRBD1. The CDR3 consists of 12 residues. The V gene's germline CDR1 is LGHDT and CDR2 YNNKEL (reference sequence). The CDR3 sequence is CATSQGAYEQYF. The CDR3 nucleotides read TGTGCCACATCGCAGGGGGCCTATGAGCAGTACTTC.

This clone was seen just once. Compared with germline, one end of the junction differs, possibly owing to a read error. The chain combines TRBV9 with TRBJ1-2; 10 bases agree with TRBD1. The CDR3 extends over 14 amino acids. Per germline, CDR1 SGDLS and CDR2 YYNGEE. CDR3 sequence reads: CASSTLDRGSGMAF. CDR3 in DNA: TGTGCCAGCAGCACGTTGGACAGGGGGAGTGGCATGGCCTTC.

The J gene is TRBJ2-1, the V gene TRBV5-1, with TRBD2 matching over 8 bases. After removal of 0 bases from V and 1 base from J, the junction contained 3 bases not matched to a gene. The CDR3 is 16 amino acids. Germline CDR1 reads SGHRS; CDR2 reads YFSETQ. The CDR3 nucleotides are TGCGCCAGCAGCTTGGGTGGCGGGGGGTCCTACAATGAGCAGTTCTTC. It codes for CASSLGGGGSYNEQFF. Combining the CDR3 with reference TRBV5-1 and TRBJ2-1 gives the whole variable domain KAGVTQTPRYLIKTRGQQVTLSCSPISGHRSVSWYQQTPGQGLQFLFEYFSETQRNKGNFPGRFSGRQFSNSRSEMNVSTLELGDSALYLCASSLGGGGSYNEQFFGPGTRLTVL.

The chain is built from TRBV18 and TRBJ2-7, with TRBD1 matching 11 bases. Unmatched junction bases numbered 7, after V lost 2 bases and J lost 7 bases. From germline, CDR1 is KGHSH and CDR2 LQKENI. CDR3 size: 15 residues. The CDR3 DNA is TGTGCCAGCTCACCAGGCGGGACAGGGGGATATGAGCAGTACTTC. Translating it yields CASSPGGTGGYEQYF. The full variable domain, its missing parts supplied by reference TRBV18 and TRBJ2-7, is NAGVMQNPRHLVRRRGQEARLRCSPMKGHSHVYWYRQLPEEGLKFMVYLQKENIIDESGMPKERFSAEFPKEGPSILRIQQVVRGDSAAYFCASSPGGTGGYEQYFGPGTRLTVT.

V is TRBV6-2 or TRBV6-3 and J is TRBJ2-7; D perhaps matches TRBD2 (6 bases). Trimming took off 6 bases at V and 3 bases at J, with 9 bases between the two ends. This CDR3 has 12 amino acids. The germline CDR1 and CDR2 sequences are MNHEY and SVGEGT. The CDR3 DNA reads TGTGCCAGCAGCGGGACTGGCTACGAGCAGTACTTC. As protein: CASSGTGYEQYF.

The V call is TRBV19, the J call TRBJ2-1; 8 bases are shared with TRBD1. The CDR3 contains 14 residues. Germline trimming cut 3 bases from V and 7 bases from J; bases unmatched to any gene: 5. Germline loops: CDR1 LNHDA, CDR2 SQIVND (reference sequence). The CDR3 protein is CASSIPGGRNEQFF. The DNA of the CDR3 is TGTGCCAGTAGTATCCCAGGGGGCAGGAATGAGCAGTTCTTC. Full variable domain (missing parts from reference TRBV19 and TRBJ2-1): DGGITQSPKYLFRKEGQNVTLSCEQNLNHDAMYWYRQDPGQGLRLIYYSQIVNDFQKGDIAEGYSVSREKKESFPLTVTSAQKNPTAFYLCASSIPGGRNEQFFGPGTRLTVL.

This chain links TRBV2 with TRBJ1-1; no clear D gene. Trimming shortened V by 6 bases and J by 1 base, and 9 bases separated the two germline ends. CDR3 length equals 13 residues. CDR1 and CDR2 from the germline V gene are SNHLY and FYNNEI. The CDR3 here is CASSYTENTEAFF. The CDR3 DNA sequence: TGTGCCAGCAGCTATACAGAGAACACTGAAGCTTTCTTT.

This chain uses TRBV4-1 with TRBJ1-4; the match to TRBD1 covers 8 bases. CDR3 length: 14 amino acids. Per the germline V gene, CDR1 is MGHRA and CDR2 is YSYEKL. The junction had 2 bases not matched to a gene; V was cut back by 1 base and J by 7 bases. The CDR3 DNA reads as TGCGCCAGCAGCCAAGGTACAGGGGGTGAAAAACTGTTTTTT. This codes for CASSQGTGGEKLFF.

The V call is TRBV7-9, the J call TRBJ1-2; TRBD1 aligns across 7 bases. Trimming took 5 bases from V and 6 from J; bases not matched to a gene: 12. Germline-derived CDR1 and CDR2 are SEHNR and FQNEAQ (reference sequence). This CDR3 comprises 15 residues. The CDR3 loop reads CASSLHIRQGDGYTF. Written as DNA, the CDR3 is TGTGCCAGCAGCCTTCATATCCGACAGGGCGATGGCTACACCTTC. The whole variable domain, remainder taken from reference TRBV7-9 and TRBJ1-2, is DTGVSQNPRHKITKRGQNVTFRCDPISEHNRLYWYRQTLGQGPEFLTYFQNEAQLEKSRLLSDRFSAERPKGSFSTLEIQRTEQGDSAMYLCASSLHIRQGDGYTFGSGTRLTVV.

V and J are TRBV2 and TRBJ1-2, with 7 bases that match TRBD1. Germline V gene data show CDR1 as SNHLY and CDR2 as FYNNEI. The CDR3 has 14 amino acids. V was clipped by 5 bases and J by 10 bases; unmatched bases: 13. The CDR3 DNA follows: TGTGCCAGCAGTCAAACACGGGACAGTTCTCTCTACACCTTC. This gives the protein CASSQTRDSSLYTF. Full variable domain (outside the CDR3, taken from reference TRBV2 and TRBJ1-2): EPEVTQTPSHQVTQMGQEVILRCVPISNHLYFYWYRQILGQKVEFLVSFYNNEISEKSEIFDDQFSVERPDGSNFTLKIRSTKLEDSAMYFCASSQTRDSSLYTFGSGTRLTVV.

The chain carries TRBV5-1 and TRBJ2-2; 11 nucleotides match TRBD2. This CDR3 is 15 amino acids long. CDR1 is SGHRS, CDR2 YFSETQ, per germline. Trimming at V came to 1 base and at J to 4 bases, leaving 0 bases not matched to a gene. DNA of the CDR3: TGCGCCAGCAGCTTGACTAGCGGGGGCACCGGGGAGCTGTTTTTT. It yields the protein CASSLTSGGTGELFF. Based on the CDR3 plus reference TRBV5-1 and TRBJ2-2, the full variable domain is KAGVTQTPRYLIKTRGQQVTLSCSPISGHRSVSWYQQTPGQGLQFLFEYFSETQRNKGNFPGRFSGRQFSNSRSEMNVSTLELGDSALYLCASSLTSGGTGELFFGEGSRLTVL.

This clone was detected once. The chain combines TRBV28 with TRBJ1-1, with D uncertain. The CDR3 length is 11 residues. Germline V CDR1 and CDR2: MDHEN, SYDVKM. Trimming removed 6 bases at V and 5 bases at J, with 7 bases between. CDR3 sequence: CASSLGTEAFF. The CDR3 nucleotides are TGTGCCAGCAGCCTAGGAACTGAAGCTTTCTTT.

The gene calls are TRBV13 and TRBJ2-5, with D possibly TRBD1 on 6 matching bases. Germline-derived CDR1 and CDR2 are PRHDT and FYEKMQ (reference sequence). CDR3 length: 13 amino acids. V gave up 7 bases and J gave up 4 bases, with 13 bases separating them. DNA for the CDR3: TGTGCCAGCACGAGGGGGATGGTAGAGACCCAGTACTTC. This encodes CASTRGMVETQYF.

This chain links TRBV6-1 with TRBJ1-5; D uncertain. The germline gives CDR1 MNHNS, CDR2 SASEGT. V was trimmed by 2 bases and J by 0 bases, leaving 5 bases between them. This CDR3 is 14 amino acids long. CDR3 amino acids: CASSEQNSNQPQHF. CDR3 coding DNA: TGTGCCAGCAGTGAACAGAATAGCAATCAGCCCCAGCATTTT.

On this clone: At one end the junction does not follow the germline gene, possibly because of a read error. The rearrangement uses TRBV6-1 and TRBJ1-5; D is possibly TRBD1 (5 bases). The CDR3 has 15 amino acids. The germline CDR1 and CDR2 sequences are MNHNS and SASEGT. The CDR3: CASSEGGGGNQPQHF. DNA for the CDR3: TGTGCCAGCAGCGAAGGAGGAGGGGGCAATCAGCCCCAGCATTTT.

This chain uses TRBV28 with TRBJ2-7; a weak D match, TRBD2 (5 bases). Germline V gene data show CDR1 as MDHEN and CDR2 as SYDVKM. Trimming stripped 3 bases from V and 0 bases from J, with 9 bases between. The CDR3 sequence is 14 residues long. CDR3 sequence reads: CASSFPGNSYEQYF. The DNA of the CDR3 is TGTGCCAGCAGTTTCCCGGGGAACTCCTACGAGCAGTACTTC.

This chain uses TRBV3-1 (or the pseudogene TRBV3-2) with TRBJ2-2; 7 bases line up with TRBD1. CDR1 LGHDT and CDR2 YNNKEL come from the germline V gene (reference sequence). This CDR3 is 15 amino acids long. After removal of 4 bases from V and 4 bases from J, the junction contained 6 bases not matched to a gene. CDR3 in amino acids: CASSPVTGITGELFF. CDR3 in DNA: TGTGCCAGCAGCCCGGTGACAGGGATCACCGGGGAGCTGTTTTTT.

The chain combines TRBV27 with TRBJ2-1, with TRBD2 identical over 12 bases. V lost 2 bases and J lost 8; bases outside the gene matches: 7. Germline CDR1 reads MNHEY; CDR2 reads SMNVEV (reference sequence). The CDR3 has 16 amino acids. The DNA of the CDR3 is TGTGCCAGCAGTTTACTAGCGGGGGGGCTATGGGATGAGCAGTTCTTC. The encoded protein is CASSLLAGGLWDEQFF.